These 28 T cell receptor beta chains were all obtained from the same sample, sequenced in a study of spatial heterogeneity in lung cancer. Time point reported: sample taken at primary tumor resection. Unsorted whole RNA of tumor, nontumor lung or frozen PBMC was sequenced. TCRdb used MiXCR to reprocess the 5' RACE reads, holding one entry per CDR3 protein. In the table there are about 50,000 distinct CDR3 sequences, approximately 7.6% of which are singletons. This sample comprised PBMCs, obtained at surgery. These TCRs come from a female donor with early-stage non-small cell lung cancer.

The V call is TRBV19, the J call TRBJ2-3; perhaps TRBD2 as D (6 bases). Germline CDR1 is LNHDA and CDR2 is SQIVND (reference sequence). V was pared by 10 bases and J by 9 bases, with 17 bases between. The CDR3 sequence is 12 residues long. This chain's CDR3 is CATQRGGETQYF. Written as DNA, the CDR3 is TGTGCCACCCAGAGGGGAGGAGAAACGCAGTATTTT.

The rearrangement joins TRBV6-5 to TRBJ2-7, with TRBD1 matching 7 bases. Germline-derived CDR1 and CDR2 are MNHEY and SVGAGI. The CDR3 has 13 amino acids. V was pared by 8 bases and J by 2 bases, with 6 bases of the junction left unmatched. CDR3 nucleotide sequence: TGTGCCAGCCGAACAGGGGTTCCCTACGAGCAGTACTTC. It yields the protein CASRTGVPYEQYF.

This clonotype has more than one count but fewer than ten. The CDR3 is CASSKGYGNTIYF. The CDR3 DNA follows: TGTGCCAGCAGTAAGGGATATGGAAACACCATATATTTT. This chain connects TRBV6-5 to TRBJ1-3; D call uncertain. V lost 5 bases to trimming and J lost 3 bases, with 8 bases between them. CDR3 length: 13 amino acids. Germline V gives CDR1 MNHEY, CDR2 SVGAGI.

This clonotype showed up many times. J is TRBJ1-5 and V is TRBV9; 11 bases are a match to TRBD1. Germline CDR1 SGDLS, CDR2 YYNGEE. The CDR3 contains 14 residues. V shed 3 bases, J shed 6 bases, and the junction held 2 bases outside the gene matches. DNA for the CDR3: TGTGCCAGCAGCGGGACAGGGGGCAGTCAGCCCCAGCATTTT. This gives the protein CASSGTGGSQPQHF.

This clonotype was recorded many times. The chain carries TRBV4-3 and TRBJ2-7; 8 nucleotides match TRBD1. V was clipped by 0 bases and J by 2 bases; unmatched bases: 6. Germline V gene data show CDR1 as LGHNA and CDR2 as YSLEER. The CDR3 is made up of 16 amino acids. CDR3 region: CASSQDLQGAAYEQYF. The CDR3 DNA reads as TGCGCCAGCAGCCAAGACCTTCAGGGGGCAGCCTACGAGCAGTACTTC.

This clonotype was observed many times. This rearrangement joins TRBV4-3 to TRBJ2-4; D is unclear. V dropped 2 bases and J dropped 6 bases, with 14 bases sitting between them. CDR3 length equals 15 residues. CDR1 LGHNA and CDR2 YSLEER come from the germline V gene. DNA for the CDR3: TGCGCCAGCAGCCAACACCTCCTGGCAGGAAACATTCAGTACTTC. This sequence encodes CASSQHLLAGNIQYF.

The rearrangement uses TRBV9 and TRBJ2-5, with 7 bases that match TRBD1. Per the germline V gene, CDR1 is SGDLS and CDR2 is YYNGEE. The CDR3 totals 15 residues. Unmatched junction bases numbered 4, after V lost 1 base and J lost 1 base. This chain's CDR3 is CASSVQTGAQETQYF. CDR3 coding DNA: TGTGCCAGCAGCGTACAAACAGGGGCCCAAGAGACCCAGTACTTC.

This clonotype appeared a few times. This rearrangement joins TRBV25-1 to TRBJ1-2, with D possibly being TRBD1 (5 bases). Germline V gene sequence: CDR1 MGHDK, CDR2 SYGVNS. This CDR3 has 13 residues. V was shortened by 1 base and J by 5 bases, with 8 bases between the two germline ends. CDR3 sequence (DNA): TGTGCCAGCAGTGAATCCGGGACTTATGGCTACACCTTC. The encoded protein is CASSESGTYGYTF.

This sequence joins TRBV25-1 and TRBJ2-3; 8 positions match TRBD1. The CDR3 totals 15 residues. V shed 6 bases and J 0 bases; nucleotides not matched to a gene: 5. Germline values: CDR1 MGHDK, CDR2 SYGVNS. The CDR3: CASRGTGGSTDTQYF. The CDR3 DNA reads TGTGCCAGCAGGGGCACAGGGGGTAGCACAGATACGCAGTATTTT.

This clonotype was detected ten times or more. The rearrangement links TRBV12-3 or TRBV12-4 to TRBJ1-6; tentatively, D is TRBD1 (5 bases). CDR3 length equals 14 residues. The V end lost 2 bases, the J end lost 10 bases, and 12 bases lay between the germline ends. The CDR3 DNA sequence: TGTGCCAGCAGTTTATCAGGGCAAGGCTCACCCCTCCACTTT. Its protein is CASSLSGQGSPLHF.

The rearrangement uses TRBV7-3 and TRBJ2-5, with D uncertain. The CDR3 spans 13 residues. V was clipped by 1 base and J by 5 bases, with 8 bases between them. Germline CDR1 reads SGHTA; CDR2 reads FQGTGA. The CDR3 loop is CASSLNSMETQYF. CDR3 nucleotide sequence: TGTGCCAGCAGCTTAAACTCCATGGAGACCCAGTACTTC.

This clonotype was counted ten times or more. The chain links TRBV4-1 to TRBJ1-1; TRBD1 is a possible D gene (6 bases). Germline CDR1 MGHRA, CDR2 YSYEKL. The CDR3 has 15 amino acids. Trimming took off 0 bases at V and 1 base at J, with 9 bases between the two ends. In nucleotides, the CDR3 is TGCGCCAGCAGCCAAGATCAAGGGGGGAACACTGAAGCTTTCTTT. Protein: CASSQDQGGNTEAFF.

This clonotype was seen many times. In DNA, the CDR3 is TGCAGTGCTAGTGCGGACCCCTATCAGCCCCAGCATTTT. This sequence encodes CSASADPYQPQHF. The chain links TRBV20-1 to TRBJ1-5; D unclear. The CDR3 length is 13 residues. CDR1 and CDR2 (germline): DFQATT, SNEGSKA (reference sequence). V shed 3 bases and J shed 5 bases, with 11 bases lying between them.

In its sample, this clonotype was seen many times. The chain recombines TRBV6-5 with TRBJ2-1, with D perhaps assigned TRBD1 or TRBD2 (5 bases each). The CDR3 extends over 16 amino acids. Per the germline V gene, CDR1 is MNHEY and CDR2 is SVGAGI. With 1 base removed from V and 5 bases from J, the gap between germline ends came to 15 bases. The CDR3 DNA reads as TGTGCCAGCAGTTACTTCGAGGGCCACAGGAACAATGAGCAGTTCTTC. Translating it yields CASSYFEGHRNNEQFF.

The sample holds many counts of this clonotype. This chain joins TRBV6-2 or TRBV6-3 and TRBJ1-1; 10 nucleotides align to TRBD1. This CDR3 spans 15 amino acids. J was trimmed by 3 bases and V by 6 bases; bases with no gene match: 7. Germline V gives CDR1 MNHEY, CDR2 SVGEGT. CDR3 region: CASRTGGGFYTEAFF. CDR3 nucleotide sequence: TGTGCCAGCAGGACAGGGGGCGGTTTCTACACTGAAGCTTTCTTT.

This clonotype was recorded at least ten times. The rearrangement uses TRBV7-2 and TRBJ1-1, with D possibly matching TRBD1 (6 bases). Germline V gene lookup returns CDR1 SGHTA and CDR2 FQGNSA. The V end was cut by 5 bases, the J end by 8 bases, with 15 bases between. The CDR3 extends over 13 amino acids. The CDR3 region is CASSNRPDSEAFF. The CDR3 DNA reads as TGTGCCAGCAGCAACAGACCGGACAGCGAAGCTTTCTTT.

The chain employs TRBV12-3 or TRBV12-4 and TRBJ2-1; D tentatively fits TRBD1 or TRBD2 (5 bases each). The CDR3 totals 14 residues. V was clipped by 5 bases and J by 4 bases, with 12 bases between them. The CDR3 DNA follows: TGTGCCAGCAGTGGGGGTCAGACTTACAATGAGCAGTTCTTC. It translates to CASSGGQTYNEQFF.

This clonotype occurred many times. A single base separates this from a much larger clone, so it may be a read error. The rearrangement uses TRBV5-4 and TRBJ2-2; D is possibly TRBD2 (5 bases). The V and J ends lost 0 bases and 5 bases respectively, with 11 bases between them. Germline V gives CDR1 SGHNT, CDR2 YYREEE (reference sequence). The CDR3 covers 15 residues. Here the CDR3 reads CASSLASRDTGELFF. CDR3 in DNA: TGTGCCAGCAGCTTGGCAAGTCGGGATACCGGGGAGCTGTTTTTT.

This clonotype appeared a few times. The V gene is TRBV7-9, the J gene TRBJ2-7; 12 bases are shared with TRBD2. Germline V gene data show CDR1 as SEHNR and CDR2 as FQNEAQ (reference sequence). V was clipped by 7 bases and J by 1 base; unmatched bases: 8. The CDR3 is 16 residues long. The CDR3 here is CASTLGLAGLSYEQYF. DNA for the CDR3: TGTGCCAGCACCTTGGGACTAGCGGGTCTATCCTACGAGCAGTACTTC.

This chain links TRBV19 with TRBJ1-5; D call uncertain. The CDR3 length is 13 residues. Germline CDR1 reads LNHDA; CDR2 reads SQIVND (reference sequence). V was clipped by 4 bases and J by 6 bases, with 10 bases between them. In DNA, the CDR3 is TGTGCCAGTAGTAAGGAGTCAGGTCAGCCCCAGCATTTT. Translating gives CASSKESGQPQHF.

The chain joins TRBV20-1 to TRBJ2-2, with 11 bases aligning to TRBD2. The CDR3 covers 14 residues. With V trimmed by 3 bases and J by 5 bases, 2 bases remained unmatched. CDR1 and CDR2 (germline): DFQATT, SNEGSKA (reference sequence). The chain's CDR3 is CSARPSGGTGELFF. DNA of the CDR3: TGCAGTGCTAGGCCTAGCGGGGGGACCGGGGAGCTGTTTTTT.

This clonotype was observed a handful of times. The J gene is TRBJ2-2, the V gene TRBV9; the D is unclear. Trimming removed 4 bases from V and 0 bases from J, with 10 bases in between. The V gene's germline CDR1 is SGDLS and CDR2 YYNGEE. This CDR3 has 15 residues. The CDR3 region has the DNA TGTGCCAGCAGCCGCTTGGGAACGAACACCGGGGAGCTGTTTTTT. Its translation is CASSRLGTNTGELFF.

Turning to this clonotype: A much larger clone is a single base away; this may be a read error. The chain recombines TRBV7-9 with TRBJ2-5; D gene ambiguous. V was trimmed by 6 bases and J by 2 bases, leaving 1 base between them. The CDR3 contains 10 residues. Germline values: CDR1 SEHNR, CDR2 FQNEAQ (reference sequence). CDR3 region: CASRQETQYF. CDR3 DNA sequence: TGTGCCAGCAGACAAGAGACCCAGTACTTC.

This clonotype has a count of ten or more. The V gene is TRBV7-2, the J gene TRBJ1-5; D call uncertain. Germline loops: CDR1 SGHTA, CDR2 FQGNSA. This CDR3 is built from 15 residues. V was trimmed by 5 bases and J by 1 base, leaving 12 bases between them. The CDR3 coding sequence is TGTGCCAGCAGCCCCCGACCAGCGAGCAATCAGCCCCAGCATTTT. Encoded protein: CASSPRPASNQPQHF.

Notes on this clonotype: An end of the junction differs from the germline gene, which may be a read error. The CDR3 region has the DNA TGCAGCGTCGAAGGGGGGGTTGAGCAGTACTTC. Amino acid sequence: CSVEGGVEQYF. The rearrangement links TRBV29-1 to TRBJ2-7, with a weak D call TRBD2 (7 bases). CDR3 length equals 11 residues. CDR1 is SQVTM and CDR2 is ANQGSEA in the germline V gene.

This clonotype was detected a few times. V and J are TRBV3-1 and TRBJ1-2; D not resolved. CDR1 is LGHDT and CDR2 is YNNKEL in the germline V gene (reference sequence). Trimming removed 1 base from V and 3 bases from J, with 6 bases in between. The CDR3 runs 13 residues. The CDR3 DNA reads TGTGCCAGCAGCCAAGTGCGGGACTATGGCTACACCTTC. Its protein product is CASSQVRDYGYTF.

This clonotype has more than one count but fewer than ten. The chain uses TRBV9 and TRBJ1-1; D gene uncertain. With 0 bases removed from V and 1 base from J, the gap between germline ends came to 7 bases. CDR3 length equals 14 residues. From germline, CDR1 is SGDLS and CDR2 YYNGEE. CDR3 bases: TGTGCCAGCAGCGTAGGGATCGGGAACACTGAAGCTTTCTTT. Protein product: CASSVGIGNTEAFF.

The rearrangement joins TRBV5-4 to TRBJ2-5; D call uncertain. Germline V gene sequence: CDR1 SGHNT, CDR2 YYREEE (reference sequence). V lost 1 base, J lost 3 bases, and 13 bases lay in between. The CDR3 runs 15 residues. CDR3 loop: CASSLQDQLKETQYF. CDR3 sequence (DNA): TGTGCCAGCAGCTTGCAAGACCAACTCAAAGAGACCCAGTACTTC.